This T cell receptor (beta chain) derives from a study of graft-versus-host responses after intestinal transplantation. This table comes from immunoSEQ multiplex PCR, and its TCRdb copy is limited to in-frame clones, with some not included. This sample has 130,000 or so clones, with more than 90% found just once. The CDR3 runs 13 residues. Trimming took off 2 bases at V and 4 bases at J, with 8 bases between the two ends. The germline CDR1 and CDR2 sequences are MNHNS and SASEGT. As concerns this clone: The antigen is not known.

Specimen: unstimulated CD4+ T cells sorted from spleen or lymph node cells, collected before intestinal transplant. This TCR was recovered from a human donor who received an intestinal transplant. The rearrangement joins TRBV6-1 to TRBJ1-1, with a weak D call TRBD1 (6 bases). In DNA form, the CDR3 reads TGTGCCAGCAGTGAATCCAGGGGCACTGAAGCTTTCTTT. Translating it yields CASSESRGTEAFF.